A single sample is the source of the 20 T cell receptor beta chains below, sequenced in a study of technical replicates of blood from several donors. Libraries were prepared by immunoSEQ multiplex PCR; TCRdb keeps only in-frame clonotypes and omits some of them. The table includes just over 60,000 clones, around 87% detected once. Sequenced input: PBMCs. These TCRs come from a human donor in good health. Some clones in this sample may be carry-over from other donors' samples.

A few counts support this clone. This chain uses TRBV9 with TRBJ2-6; 8 nucleotides align to TRBD1. This CDR3 contains 19 residues. J lost 2 bases, V lost 2 bases, and 12 bases had no gene match. CDR1 SGDLS and CDR2 YYNGEE come from the germline V gene. The CDR3 DNA reads TGTGCCAGCAGCGTTGGAACGGGACAGGCCCGTACTGGGGCCAACGTCCTGACTTTC. Its translation: CASSVGTGQARTGANVLTF. The complete variable domain, with remaining parts taken from reference TRBV9 and TRBJ2-6, reads DSGVTQTPKHLITATGQRVTLRCSPRSGDLSVYWYQQSLDQGLQFLIQYYNGEERAKGNILERFSAQQFPDLHSELNLSSLELGDSALYFCASSVGTGQARTGANVLTFGAGSRLTVL.

The chain joins TRBV7-2 to TRBJ1-2; TRBD1 aligns across 8 bases. This CDR3 has 13 residues. V lost 2 bases and J lost 8; bases outside the gene matches: 4. Germline V CDR1 and CDR2: SGHTA, FQGNSA. CDR3 nucleotide sequence: TGTGCCAGCAGCTTACCAGGGGGCGCGGGCTACACCTTC. Translating gives CASSLPGGAGYTF.

The chain joins TRBV7-9 to TRBJ2-5; no reliable D call. CDR3 length: 12 residues. V dropped 1 base and J dropped 9 bases, with 9 bases sitting between them. Germline CDR1 is SEHNR and CDR2 is FQNEAQ (reference sequence). DNA for the CDR3: TGTGCCAGCAGCTTAGACGTACGGGCCCAGTACTTC. It codes for CASSLDVRAQYF. The variable domain in full, with the rest retrieved from reference TRBV7-9 and TRBJ2-5, is DTGVSQNPRHKITKRGQNVTFRCDPISEHNRLYWYRQTLGQGPEFLTYFQNEAQLEKSRLLSDRFSAERPKGSFSTLEIQRTEQGDSAMYLCASSLDVRAQYFGPGTRLLVL.

V usage is TRBV5-4 and J usage is TRBJ2-5, with D perhaps matching TRBD2 (6 bases). The CDR3 is 16 residues long. Trimming took off 4 bases at V and 5 bases at J, with 21 bases between the two ends. The germline V gene has CDR1 SGHNT and CDR2 YYREEE (reference sequence). The DNA of the CDR3 is TGTGCCAGCAGCATCCCTGGGGCGGGGCAAAGGGAGACCCAGTACTTC. Amino acids: CASSIPGAGQRETQYF.

The chain joins TRBV13 to TRBJ1-1; D not resolved. This CDR3 is built from 13 residues. V was clipped by 7 bases and J by 3 bases, with 12 bases between them. The germline gives CDR1 PRHDT, CDR2 FYEKMQ (reference sequence). CDR3 protein: CASNTGVDTEAFF. The CDR3 nucleotides are TGTGCCAGCAACACGGGAGTAGACACTGAAGCTTTCTTT.

The V gene is TRBV7-9, the J gene TRBJ2-1, with 12 positions matching TRBD2. CDR1 is SEHNR and CDR2 is FQNEAQ in the germline V gene (reference sequence). There are 16 residues in the CDR3. Germline trimming cut 5 bases from V and 6 bases from J; bases unmatched to any gene: 8. The CDR3 nucleotides read TGTGCCAGCAGCCCCAGACTAGCGGGAGACGTCAATGAGCAGTTCTTC. This sequence encodes CASSPRLAGDVNEQFF.

This chain uses TRBV30 with TRBJ2-3; D possibly corresponds to TRBD1 (5 bases). This CDR3 region has 14 residues. The germline V and J ends were trimmed by 2 bases and 4 bases, with 13 bases remaining between them. Germline V CDR1 and CDR2: GTSNPN, SVGIG (reference sequence). Written as DNA, the CDR3 is TGTGCCTGGAGTTCCGATAGGGGCTCAGATACGCAGTATTTT. Its protein is CAWSSDRGSDTQYF.

The chain carries TRBV7-9 and TRBJ2-3; TRBD2 agrees at 13 bases. Germline V gene sequence: CDR1 SEHNR, CDR2 FQNEAQ (reference sequence). After removal of 6 bases from V and 4 bases from J, the junction contained 13 bases not matched to a gene. The CDR3 covers 18 residues. CDR3 region: CASSKWGLAGMGADTQYF. DNA of the CDR3: TGTGCCAGCAGTAAATGGGGACTAGCGGGAATGGGCGCAGATACGCAGTATTTT.

The chain uses TRBV5-1 and TRBJ2-1, with 9 bases lining up with TRBD2. CDR1 is SGHRS and CDR2 is YFSETQ in the germline V gene. Trimming cost V 3 bases and J 4 bases; bases outside gene matches: 8. The CDR3 totals 16 residues. Here the CDR3 reads CASSSLGTSLYNEQFF. Written as DNA, the CDR3 is TGCGCCAGCAGCTCATTGGGGACTAGCCTTTACAATGAGCAGTTCTTC.

This chain joins TRBV11-3 and TRBJ2-3; the D gene is possibly TRBD1 (6 bases). Germline lookup yields CDR1 SGHNT and CDR2 YENEEA. The CDR3 is 13 residues long. Trimming removed 8 bases at V and 4 bases at J, with 13 bases between. The CDR3 loop is CASSRAGADTQYF. The CDR3 coding sequence is TGTGCCAGCTCTCGGGCAGGGGCAGATACGCAGTATTTT. The whole variable domain, remainder taken from reference TRBV11-3 and TRBJ2-3, is EAGVVQSPRYKIIEKKQPVAFWCNPISGHNTLYWYLQNLGQGPELLIRYENEEAVDDSQLPKDRFSAERLKGVDSTLKIQPAELGDSAVYLCASSRAGADTQYFGPGTRLTVL.

The chain combines TRBV5-4 with TRBJ2-1; 12 bases line up with TRBD2. CDR1 is SGHNT, CDR2 YYREEE, per germline (reference sequence). V shed 4 bases, J shed 5 bases, and the junction held 7 bases outside the gene matches. There are 16 residues in the CDR3. This chain's CDR3 is CASSPEGLAGDNEQFF. In DNA, the CDR3 is TGTGCCAGCAGCCCAGAGGGACTAGCGGGTGACAATGAGCAGTTCTTC.

This CDR3 is CASSLEGQGSREQYF. The CDR3 nucleotides read TGTGCCAGCAGCTTAGAGGGACAGGGTAGTCGCGAGCAGTACTTC. The chain recombines TRBV11-2 with TRBJ2-7; TRBD1 matches 9 bases. The CDR3 loop spans 15 amino acids. The ends lost 0 bases at V and 6 bases at J; junction bases unmatched: 6. The germline V gene has CDR1 SGHAT and CDR2 FQNNGV.

This chain joins TRBV5-1 and TRBJ2-3; 16 bases are a match to TRBD2. Germline V gene lookup returns CDR1 SGHRS and CDR2 YFSETQ. V was pared by 5 bases and J by 1 base, with 7 bases of the junction left unmatched. This CDR3 region has 18 residues. This chain's CDR3 is CASSSPGTSGGGTDTQYF. DNA of the CDR3: TGCGCCAGCAGTTCTCCCGGGACTAGCGGGGGGGGCACAGATACGCAGTATTTT.

The rearrangement uses TRBV19 and TRBJ2-1, with a weak D call TRBD1 (5 bases). V dropped 0 bases and J dropped 3 bases, with 12 bases sitting between them. CDR3 length: 16 residues. Germline V CDR1 and CDR2: LNHDA, SQIVND (reference sequence). The CDR3 protein is CASSIDQGRVYNEQFF. Here the CDR3 DNA reads TGTGCCAGTAGTATAGATCAGGGCAGGGTCTACAATGAGCAGTTCTTC. Filled out from reference TRBV19 and TRBJ2-1, the complete variable domain reads DGGITQSPKYLFRKEGQNVTLSCEQNLNHDAMYWYRQDPGQGLRLIYYSQIVNDFQKGDIAEGYSVSREKKESFPLTVTSAQKNPTAFYLCASSIDQGRVYNEQFFGPGTRLTVL.

This rearrangement joins TRBV30 to TRBJ2-1; 11 positions match TRBD2. The CDR3 has 15 residues. The J segment lost 7 bases and the V segment lost 3 bases, leaving 8 bases of the junction unmatched. Germline CDR1 reads GTSNPN; CDR2 reads SVGIG (reference sequence). The CDR3, as DNA: TGTGCCTGGAGAAGACTAGCGGGAAGACCGAATGAGCAGTTCTTC. It specifies CAWRRLAGRPNEQFF.

The chain links TRBV27 to TRBJ2-6; 8 positions agree with TRBD1. CDR1 and CDR2 (germline): MNHEY, SMNVEV (reference sequence). The ends lost 4 bases at V and 4 bases at J; junction bases unmatched: 3. The CDR3 is 15 residues long. The CDR3 here is CASSSRGQGANVLTF. DNA of the CDR3: TGTGCCAGCAGTTCCAGGGGGCAAGGGGCCAACGTCCTGACTTTC. The full variable domain, in which reference TRBV27 and TRBJ2-6 provide the parts outside the CDR3, is EAQVTQNPRYLITVTGKKLTVTCSQNMNHEYMSWYRQDPGLGLRQIYYSMNVEVTDKGDVPEGYKVSRKEKRNFPLILESPSPNQTSLYFCASSSRGQGANVLTFGAGSRLTVL.

This chain connects TRBV5-5 to TRBJ2-7, with 8 bases lining up with TRBD1. V was pared by 4 bases and J by 0 bases, with 3 bases of the junction left unmatched. The CDR3 runs to 14 residues. Germline CDR1 and CDR2: SGHKS and YYEKEE (reference sequence). CDR3 in amino acids: CASSRTGSSYEQYF. The CDR3 DNA is TGTGCCAGCAGCCGGACAGGGAGCTCCTACGAGCAGTACTTC.

The chain uses TRBV5-1 and TRBJ1-2; D might be TRBD1 (6 bases). The CDR3 consists of 12 residues. Germline assignment: CDR1 SGHRS and CDR2 YFSETQ. Trimming removed 3 bases from V and 8 bases from J, with 11 bases in between. The CDR3, as DNA: TGCGCCAGCAGCTACACAGGGAGAGGCTACACCTTC. Its protein product is CASSYTGRGYTF. Together with reference TRBV5-1 and TRBJ1-2, the CDR3 gives the full variable domain: KAGVTQTPRYLIKTRGQQVTLSCSPISGHRSVSWYQQTPGQGLQFLFEYFSETQRNKGNFPGRFSGRQFSNSRSEMNVSTLELGDSALYLCASSYTGRGYTFGSGTRLTVV.

The chain is built from TRBV7-2 and TRBJ2-3; TRBD1 might be the D (5 bases). Germline V CDR1 and CDR2: SGHTA, FQGNSA. The germline V and J ends were trimmed by 1 base and 2 bases, with 10 bases remaining between them. The CDR3 loop spans 15 amino acids. CDR3 sequence: CASSLGTGFTDTQYF. The CDR3 coding sequence is TGTGCCAGCAGCTTAGGCACAGGTTTCACAGATACGCAGTATTTT.

This chain uses TRBV15 with TRBJ2-5; 11 nucleotides line up with TRBD1. The CDR3 length is 15 residues. V shed 3 bases, J shed 1 base, and the junction held 1 base outside the gene matches. Looked up from germline, CDR1 is LNHNV and CDR2 is YYDKDF (reference sequence). CDR3 amino acids: CATSSGQGAQETQYF. DNA of the CDR3: TGTGCCACCAGCAGCGGACAGGGGGCCCAAGAGACCCAGTACTTC.